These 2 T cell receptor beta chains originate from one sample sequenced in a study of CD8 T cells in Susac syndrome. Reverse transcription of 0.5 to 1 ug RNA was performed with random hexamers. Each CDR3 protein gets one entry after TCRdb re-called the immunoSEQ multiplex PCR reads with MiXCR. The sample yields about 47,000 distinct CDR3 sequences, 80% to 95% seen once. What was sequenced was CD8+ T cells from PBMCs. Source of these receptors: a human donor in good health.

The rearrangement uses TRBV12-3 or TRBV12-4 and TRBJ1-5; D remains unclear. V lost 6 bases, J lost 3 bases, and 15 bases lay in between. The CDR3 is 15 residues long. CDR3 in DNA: TGTGCCAGCAGCCCCCTTGGACGGTTCAATCAGCCCCAGCATTTT. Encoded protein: CASSPLGRFNQPQHF.

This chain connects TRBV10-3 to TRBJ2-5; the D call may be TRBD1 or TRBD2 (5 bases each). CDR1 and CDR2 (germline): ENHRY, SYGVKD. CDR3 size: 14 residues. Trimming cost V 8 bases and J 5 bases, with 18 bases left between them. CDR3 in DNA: TGTGCCATCCGAGGGGTTGAGACGCCGGAGACCCAGTACTTC. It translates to CAIRGVETPETQYF.